This T cell receptor beta chain was profiled in a study of T-cell memory formation after mild COVID-19 (dated by TCRdb to about 2021). As for the study more broadly: TCR sequence clusters from the two donors were largely donor specific. T-cell clones expanding and contracting after mild COVID-19 in a couple of donors were tracked by longitudinal TCRalpha and TCRbeta repertoire sequencing. Two young, previously healthy adult volunteers, one female and one male, were included in the cohort.

Summary of the overall study and its limitations: Contracting CD4+ clones were found mainly in CM and EM memory subsets, while CD8+ clones were enriched in EMRA. From day 15 to 85, contracting clones showed balanced CD4/CD8 phenotypes, whereas a second wave of clones that expanded from day 15 to 37 leaned towards CD4+. SARS-CoV-2 specificity of the second-wave clones peaking on day 37 was not confirmed. Some responding clones were detected in pre-infection memory, suggesting pre-existing cross-reactive memory T cells joined the SARS-CoV-2 response. The study covered only a couple of mild cases, and larger cohorts including severe cases with pre-infection samples were considered necessary.

Ficoll-Paque density gradient centrifugation was the method used to isolate PBMCs. The CDR3 runs 15 amino acids, cysteine and phenylalanine included. The sequence is cut down to CDR3 DNA, 45 bases in frame from base 1. The germline V gene (reference sequence) provides CDR1 LGHDT and CDR2 YNNKEL. V drops 2 bases and J drops 5 bases, leaving 15 bases in between. Sequenced using an Illumina NovaSeq 6000. Using 5'RACE with constant-segment primers, TCRalpha and TCRbeta cDNA libraries were constructed, with sample barcodes and unique molecular identifiers added in the process. RNA was extracted from every sample with Trizol reagent. Libraries were amplified in two PCR steps, with a second sample barcode and Illumina TruSeq adapters added in the second step. Libraries were sequenced on an Illumina NovaSeq with 2 x 150 bp paired-end reads. The published analysis was carried out like this. Demultiplexing of reads and collapsing into UMI-guided consensus sequences were performed with migec v1.2.7. Using mixcr v2.1.11, the UMI consensuses were aligned to TRA and TRB V and J templates and assembled into clonotypes. Clonotypes were classified as expanded or contracted when called significant by both edgeR and NoisET, with noise models trained on biological replicates. For edgeR calls, the cutoffs were a false discovery rate-adjusted p below 0.01 and a log2 fold-change threshold of 1. As an exploratory analysis of dynamics, max-normalized trajectories of the 1000 most abundant clonotypes were examined with PCA combined with hierarchical clustering. Separately sequenced CD4+ and CD8+ repertoires were used to assign a CD4 or CD8 phenotype to each responding clone. TCRdb redid the processing of the public reads, applying fastp at Q25 and MiXCR, and retained in-frame beta chains. Each entry is one CDR3 protein sequence, shown with its most common DNA and genes. For this entry, the V and J calls and clone size follow TCRdb and not the study's own pipeline. The sample table lists about 340,000 distinct CDR3 sequences, 20% to 25% of them with a count of one. The ten largest clonotypes hold 20% to 25% of the sample.

In regard to this clonotype: This receptor's antigen is unknown. One base away there is no much larger clone; base qualities are not given.

The sample was PBMCs or a T cell subset sorted from them (not recorded which). This TCR derives from a man between 18 and 35 years old who had mild COVID-19 (a few samples of this study predate the infection). The sample titles of this study are shuffled in the database, so cell type and time point are left out; the donor was told from shared clones. The sequence links TRBV3-1 to TRBJ1-2, with no reliable assignment of the D segment. The CDR3 protein sequence reads: CASSQTETSVYGYTF. The nucleotide sequence reads as follows: TGTGCCAGCAGCCAAACCGAGACATCGGTATATGGCTACACCTTC.